These 7 T cell receptor beta chains originate from one sample sequenced in a study of blood T cell repertoires in COVID-19. Only in-frame clones appear in the TCRdb table, and some are missing; sequencing was by immunoSEQ multiplex PCR. The sample carries under 45,000 clones, approximately 90% recorded once. The material sequenced was peripheral blood. Source of these receptors: a man aged 55 to 70 with acute or convalescent COVID-19.

This rearrangement joins TRBV7-2 to TRBJ1-1; TRBD1 matches at 7 bases. CDR3 length: 13 amino acids. V lost 6 bases and J lost 5; bases outside the gene matches: 6. Germline V CDR1 and CDR2: SGHTA, FQGNSA. CDR3 bases: TGTGCCAGCAGACTCAAACAGGGGACTGAAGCTTTCTTT. It specifies CASRLKQGTEAFF.

The V call is TRBV27, the J call TRBJ2-1; perhaps TRBD2 as D (6 bases). The V gene lost 6 bases and the J gene lost 0 bases, with 9 bases spanning the gap. The CDR3 is 14 residues long. In germline, CDR1 is MNHEY, CDR2 SMNVEV (reference sequence). The CDR3 coding sequence is TGTGCCAGCAGGACCGGGAGCTCCTACAATGAGCAGTTCTTC. This codes for CASRTGSSYNEQFF.

The chain combines TRBV30 with TRBJ1-2; tentatively, D is TRBD1 (5 bases). The length of the CDR3 is 14 residues. V was trimmed by 3 bases and J by 6 bases, leaving 17 bases between them. Germline CDR1 reads GTSNPN; CDR2 reads SVGIG (reference sequence). CDR3 residues: CAWRTQGSVDGYTF. The CDR3 region has the DNA TGTGCCTGGAGAACCCAGGGTTCTGTCGATGGCTACACCTTC.

The chain has TRBV7-8 and TRBJ1-2, with 8 bases lining up with TRBD1. This CDR3 is 18 amino acids long. Germline-derived CDR1 and CDR2 are SGHVS and FQNEAQ. Trimming removed 6 bases from V and 4 bases from J; junction bases left unmatched: 19. CDR3 nucleotide sequence: TGTGCCAGCAGTCAAATCAGGACAGGGAGGACGCTAGTCTATGGCTACACCTTC. Amino acid sequence: CASSQIRTGRTLVYGYTF.

V gene TRBV2 combines with J gene TRBJ2-5; TRBD2 matches at 8 bases. With V trimmed by 5 bases and J by 5 bases, 7 bases remained unmatched. Germline CDR1 is SNHLY and CDR2 is FYNNEI. The CDR3 loop spans 14 amino acids. In DNA form, the CDR3 reads TGTGCCAGCAGTCTCGGGGCTAGCGGGGAGACCCAGTACTTC. This sequence encodes CASSLGASGETQYF.

Only a few counts were recorded for this clone. The V call is TRBV6-5, the J call TRBJ2-3; D is undetermined. This CDR3 is 13 amino acids long. V lost 0 bases and J 5 bases, leaving 6 bases between the germline ends. Germline V gene lookup returns CDR1 MNHEY and CDR2 SVGAGI. The CDR3 DNA follows: TGTGCCAGCAGTTACTCCCCATTAGATACGCAGTATTTT. Protein product: CASSYSPLDTQYF.

The chain recombines TRBV18 with TRBJ2-6; D might be TRBD1 (6 bases). The CDR3 loop spans 18 amino acids. Trimming took off 3 bases at V and 1 base at J, with 16 bases between the two ends. Per the germline V gene, CDR1 is KGHSH and CDR2 is LQKENI. The CDR3 loop is CASSPPISTGSGANVLTF. In DNA, the CDR3 is TGTGCCAGCTCACCCCCAATTTCGACAGGTTCTGGGGCCAACGTCCTGACTTTC.